These 17 T cell receptor beta chains share one sample of origin, sequenced in a study of blood T cell repertoires in COVID-19. The data were produced by immunoSEQ multiplex PCR, yet TCRdb's version contains in-frame clones alone and is incomplete. The table has 250,000 to 350,000 clones, 75% to 90% seen once; the top ten hold approximately 12%. The sample taken for sequencing was peripheral blood. Receptors originate from a woman in her sixties with acute or convalescent COVID-19.

The chain carries TRBV7-2 and TRBJ1-2; D call uncertain. The germline V gene has CDR1 SGHTA and CDR2 FQGNSA. V was clipped by 0 bases and J by 4 bases, with 12 bases between them. The CDR3 length is 15 residues. CDR3 sequence (DNA): TGTGCCAGCAGCTTAGCGAACGAGTACTTCTATGGCTACACCTTC. As protein: CASSLANEYFYGYTF.

The chain's CDR3 is CASTRQGNTEAFF. CDR3 coding DNA: TGTGCCAGCACCAGACAGGGGAACACTGAAGCTTTCTTT. The chain links TRBV25-1 to TRBJ1-1; TRBD1 agrees at 7 bases. Trimming removed 7 bases from V and 1 base from J; junction bases left unmatched: 3. The CDR3 consists of 13 residues. CDR1 is MGHDK, CDR2 SYGVNS, per germline.

This chain joins TRBV12-3 or TRBV12-4 and TRBJ1-2; maybe TRBD1 (5 bases). The CDR3 length is 13 residues. With 6 bases removed from V and 5 bases from J, the gap between germline ends came to 13 bases. CDR3 coding DNA: TGTGCCAGCAGCCCGCCAGGGAGGTATGGCTACACCTTC. It translates to CASSPPGRYGYTF.

V and J are TRBV3-1 (or the pseudogene TRBV3-2) and TRBJ2-1; TRBD2 matches 8 bases. The CDR3 runs 15 residues. The J segment lost 4 bases and the V segment lost 4 bases, leaving 6 bases of the junction unmatched. Germline loops: CDR1 LGHDT, CDR2 YNNKEL (reference sequence). DNA of the CDR3: TGTGCCAGCAGCCTAGCGGGATCGTCGTACAATGAGCAGTTCTTC. It yields the protein CASSLAGSSYNEQFF.

This clone occurred a few times. The CDR3 spells CASSLDSQVSNEQFF. The CDR3 DNA follows: TGCGCCAGCAGCCTGGACAGTCAAGTTAGCAATGAGCAGTTCTTC. The chain is built from TRBV5-1 and TRBJ2-1; weak D call: TRBD1 (6 bases). CDR1 is SGHRS and CDR2 is YFSETQ in the germline V gene. There are 15 residues in the CDR3. V lost 4 bases and J 6 bases, leaving 17 bases between the germline ends.

The chain has TRBV6-1 and TRBJ1-4, with D possibly TRBD1 on 6 matching bases. V lost 3 bases and J lost 7, with 12 bases in between. CDR1 MNHNS and CDR2 SASEGT come from the germline V gene. CDR3 length: 14 residues. The chain's CDR3 is CASSEGMGAEKLFF. CDR3 nucleotides: TGTGCCAGCAGTGAGGGAATGGGGGCTGAAAAACTGTTTTTT.

The V and J genes are TRBV27 and TRBJ2-7; tentatively, D is TRBD2 (6 bases). V lost 6 bases to trimming and J lost 4 bases, with 16 bases between them. Germline loops: CDR1 MNHEY, CDR2 SMNVEV (reference sequence). The CDR3 is 14 amino acids. In DNA, the CDR3 is TGTGCCAGCAGACGCGGGGCAGGGCTGTACGAGCAGTACTTC. It encodes CASRRGAGLYEQYF.

The V call is TRBV7-2, the J call TRBJ1-5, with TRBD1 as a possible D gene (6 bases). Trimming shortened V by 1 base and J by 3 bases, and 10 bases separated the two germline ends. Per the germline V gene, CDR1 is SGHTA and CDR2 is FQGNSA. This CDR3 comprises 15 residues. CDR3 region: CASSLDRVANQPQHF. The DNA for the CDR3 is TGTGCCAGCAGCTTAGACAGGGTCGCCAATCAGCCCCAGCATTTT.

The chain links TRBV5-8 to TRBJ1-1; D is undetermined. Germline values: CDR1 SGHTS, CDR2 YDEGEE. The CDR3 is made up of 14 amino acids. Trimming took 7 bases from V and 4 from J, leaving 17 bases between them. The chain's CDR3 is CASRVRGLGTEAFF. The CDR3 nucleotides read TGTGCCAGCCGGGTTAGAGGGTTGGGCACTGAAGCTTTCTTT. Looking up the rest from reference TRBV5-8 and TRBJ1-1 gives the full variable domain: EAGVTQSPTHLIKTRGQQATLRCSPISGHTSVYWYQQALGLGLQFLLWYDEGEERNRGNFPPRFSGRQFPNYSSELNVNALELEDSALYLCASRVRGLGTEAFFGQGTRLTVV.

The gene calls are TRBV3-1 (or the pseudogene TRBV3-2) and TRBJ2-1, with D possibly TRBD2 on 6 matching bases. This CDR3 is 19 amino acids long. Germline values: CDR1 LGHDT, CDR2 YNNKEL (reference sequence). V lost 4 bases to trimming and J lost 5 bases, with 27 bases between them. This chain's CDR3 is CASSPFPPVGGPVDNEQFF. The CDR3 DNA reads as TGTGCCAGCAGCCCATTTCCACCCGTTGGAGGGCCAGTGGACAATGAGCAGTTCTTC.

The chain links TRBV15 to TRBJ2-3; 8 nucleotides match TRBD1. V lost 1 base and J lost 5; bases outside the gene matches: 8. Germline lookup yields CDR1 LNHNV and CDR2 YYDKDF (reference sequence). The CDR3 loop spans 16 amino acids. CDR3 sequence reads: CATSRGPQQGEDTQYF. For the CDR3, the DNA is TGTGCCACCAGCAGAGGCCCTCAACAGGGGGAAGATACGCAGTATTTT.

The J gene is TRBJ1-1, the V gene TRBV2; weak D call: TRBD1 (5 bases). CDR3 length: 15 amino acids. Trimming cost V 1 base and J 0 bases, with 9 bases left between them. Germline values: CDR1 SNHLY, CDR2 FYNNEI. The CDR3 nucleotides read TGTGCCAGCAGTGAAGGGCAGGGAATGAACACTGAAGCTTTCTTT. It encodes CASSEGQGMNTEAFF. The full variable domain, rest sourced from reference TRBV2 and TRBJ1-1, is EPEVTQTPSHQVTQMGQEVILRCVPISNHLYFYWYRQILGQKVEFLVSFYNNEISEKSEIFDDQFSVERPDGSNFTLKIRSTKLEDSAMYFCASSEGQGMNTEAFFGQGTRLTVV.

This chain joins TRBV5-1 and TRBJ1-4; perhaps TRBD1 as D (5 bases). This CDR3 comprises 14 residues. V lost 0 bases and J lost 6, with 9 bases in between. The germline gives CDR1 SGHRS, CDR2 YFSETQ. Here the CDR3 reads CASSLAGEDEKLFF. In DNA form, the CDR3 reads TGCGCCAGCAGCTTGGCGGGGGAGGATGAAAAACTGTTTTTT.

V and J are TRBV29-1 and TRBJ2-3, with D uncertain. The CDR3 sequence is 11 residues long. Per the germline V gene, CDR1 is SQVTM and CDR2 is ANQGSEA. V gave up 6 bases and J gave up 4 bases, with 8 bases separating them. CDR3 amino acids: CSVPIPDTQYF. CDR3 DNA sequence: TGCAGCGTCCCCATCCCAGATACGCAGTATTTT.

The V gene is TRBV27, the J gene TRBJ1-5; no clear D gene. Germline assignment: CDR1 MNHEY and CDR2 SMNVEV (reference sequence). The V end was cut by 3 bases, the J end by 11 bases, with 23 bases between. The CDR3 covers 16 residues. CDR3 DNA sequence: TGTGCCAGCAGTTTGGGAGGCAGCTTAGTTGGAGCGGCCCAGCATTTT. Residues: CASSLGGSLVGAAQHF.

The rearrangement joins TRBV5-5 to TRBJ2-1; TRBD2 might be the D (6 bases). There are 15 residues in the CDR3. V lost 2 bases and J lost 6, with 15 bases in between. Per the germline V gene, CDR1 is SGHKS and CDR2 is YYEKEE (reference sequence). The DNA for the CDR3 is TGTGCCAGCAGCTTTGGGACTCGTCTAGGCAATGAGCAGTTCTTC. It is translated as CASSFGTRLGNEQFF.

The CDR3 DNA reads TGTGCCAGCAGCATCGGACAGGTTGGAAACACCATATATTTT. Encoded protein: CASSIGQVGNTIYF. This chain uses TRBV7-8 with TRBJ1-3; 7 positions match TRBD1. The CDR3 length is 14 residues. V was pared by 5 bases and J by 3 bases, with 4 bases of the junction left unmatched. Germline-derived CDR1 and CDR2 are SGHVS and FQNEAQ.